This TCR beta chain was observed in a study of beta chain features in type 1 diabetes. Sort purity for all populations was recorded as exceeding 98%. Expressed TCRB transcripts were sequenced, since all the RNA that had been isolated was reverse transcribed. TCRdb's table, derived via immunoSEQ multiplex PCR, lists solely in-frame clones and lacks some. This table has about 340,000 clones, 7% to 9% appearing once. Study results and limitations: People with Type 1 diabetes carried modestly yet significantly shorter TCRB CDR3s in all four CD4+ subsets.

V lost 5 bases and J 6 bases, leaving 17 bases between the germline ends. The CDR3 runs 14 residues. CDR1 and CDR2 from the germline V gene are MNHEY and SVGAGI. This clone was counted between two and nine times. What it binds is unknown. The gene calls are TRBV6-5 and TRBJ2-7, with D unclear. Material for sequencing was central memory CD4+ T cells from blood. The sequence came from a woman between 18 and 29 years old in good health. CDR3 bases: TGTGCCAGCAGTCCTACCCTAGTCCCATCCGAGCAGTACTTC. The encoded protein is CASSPTLVPSEQYF.